The sequence of this T cell receptor (beta chain) was determined in a study of CD8 T cells in ankylosing spondylitis. The CDR3 spans 13 residues. Trimming took 3 bases from V and 2 from J, leaving 7 bases between them. There are a few counts of this clonotype. Its antigen is not identified. The TCR beta libraries were generated through quantitative 5'-RACE incorporating molecular barcodes. TCRdb redid the calling of the 5' RACE reads with MiXCR, one entry per CDR3 protein. The sample lists around 440,000 distinct CDR3 sequences, 15% to 20% seen once, with approximately 1% in the top ten. The study's findings and limits: Some motif variants had been reported before (in reactive arthritis synovial fluid and blood). Characteristic of ankylosing spondylitis blood, it appeared, was a TCR beta motif comprising roughly 8 highly homologous variants. From matched ankylosing spondylitis synovial fluid, disease-linked clones were reportedly recovered at significantly enriched levels.

The J gene is TRBJ1-1, the V gene TRBV12-3 or TRBV12-4; D is uncertain. Material for sequencing was blood, either unsorted or a sorted T cell fraction (not recorded which). This TCR came from a male donor with ankylosing spondylitis. The CDR3 region is CASSFGSNTEAFF. The CDR3, as DNA: TGTGCCAGCAGTTTCGGCAGTAACACTGAAGCTTTCTTT.